A selection of T cell receptor beta chains follows, all from one sample in a study of CD8+CD57+ T cells in acquired aplastic anemia. A single record per CDR3 protein comes from TCRdb applying MiXCR to the reads. The top ten hold roughly 1.2% of the sample, which has roughly 280,000 distinct CDR3 sequences, 56% seen once. The sequenced material came from sorted CD4+, CD8+, or CD8+CD57+ T cells (not recorded which) from PBMCs. The receptors come from a human donor with aplastic anemia. Both conserved end residues are part of each CDR3. The D gene is left open where the match is weak. The listing skips clone size in some rows; elsewhere it reads once, few, many or a size class.

-	TRBV7-2	TRBJ1-2	-	TGTGCCAGCAGCTCCAGGGTAACGGCTTATGGCTACACCTTC	CASSSRVTAYGYTF
-	TRBV12-3/TRBV12-4	TRBJ1-2	-	TGTGCCAGCAGGGAACAGGGTTACTATGGCTACACCTTC	CASREQGYYGYTF
-	TRBV5-5	TRBJ1-2	-	TGCGCCAGCAGCATACGCCAGGGTGCCTATGGCTACACCTTC	CASSIRQGAYGYTF
-	TRBV5-1	TRBJ1-2	-	TGCGCCAGCAGCTTGGGGAGGGAAGGGGGTGGCTACACCTTC	CASSLGREGGGYTF
few	TRBV15	TRBJ1-2	-	TGTGCCACCAGCAGGGACGTCGTGGGCCCTGGCTACACCTTC	CATSRDVVGPGYTF
-	TRBV24-1	TRBJ2-6	-	TGTGCCACCAGCGCGCCGTCAGGGGAAGCTGGGGCCGACGTCCTGACTTTC	CATSAPSGEAGADVLTF
-	TRBV19	TRBJ1-5	-	TGTGCCAGTAGTAAGACGTTTAGCAATCAGCCCCAGCATTTT	CASSKTFSNQPQHF
-	TRBV4-2	TRBJ1-2	-	TGTGCCAGCAGATATGCTAGAAAGGGACACGGCTATGGCTACACCTTC	CASRYARKGHGYGYTF
many	TRBV5-1	TRBJ2-7	-	TGCGCCAGCAGTTACACCGGGATCAACTTTGGGGAGCAGTACTTC	CASSYTGINFGEQYF
-	TRBV20-1	TRBJ2-3	-	TGCAGTGCTTTGAGGGGGGGACGAGGCACAGATACGCAGTATTTT	CSALRGGRGTDTQYF
-	TRBV29-1	TRBJ2-2	-	TGCAGCGTTTTGACCGGGGAGCTGTTTTTT	CSVLTGELFF
-	TRBV5-1	TRBJ1-1	-	TGCGCCAGCAGCTATGGCACAGGGACGAACACTGAAGCTTTCTTT	CASSYGTGTNTEAFF
-	TRBV5-1	TRBJ1-4	-	TGCGCCAGCAGCCCGAGGGGGACACGAGAAAAACTGTTTTTT	CASSPRGTREKLFF
-	TRBV19	TRBJ2-5	-	TGTGCCAGTAGTATGGACCCCTCTGCTGAGACCCAGTACTTC	CASSMDPSAETQYF
-	TRBV20-1	TRBJ1-2	-	TGCAGTGCCTCCCCATCCGGCTACACCTTC	CSASPSGYTF
-	TRBV19	TRBJ1-5	-	TGTGCCAGTAGGGATGGGAGCGGACAAATTAGCAATCAGCCCCAGCATTTT	CASRDGSGQISNQPQHF
many	TRBV7-8	TRBJ2-3	-	TGTGCCAGCAGCTTAAGCGTTTTTGGGACAGATACGCAGTATTTT	CASSLSVFGTDTQYF
-	TRBV5-1	TRBJ1-1	-	TGCGCCAGCAGCTTGGCTTCAGGGACGAACACTGAAGCTTTCTTT	CASSLASGTNTEAFF
-	TRBV7-9	TRBJ2-4	TRBD2	TGTGCCAGCAGCCAATCTCTAGCGGGAGTCGGCATTCAGTACTTC	CASSQSLAGVGIQYF
few	TRBV20-1	TRBJ1-2	-	TGCAGTGCTAGACAGGTCAGGAGACGGGGTGGCTACACCTTC	CSARQVRRRGGYTF
many	TRBV11-1	TRBJ2-7	TRBD2	TGTGCCAGCAGCCAACTAGCGGGAGGGACCTACGAGCAGTACTTC	CASSQLAGGTYEQYF
-	TRBV2	TRBJ2-5	TRBD1	TGTGCCAGCAGGGTACAGGGGGGATCCCAAGAGACCCAGTACTTC	CASRVQGGSQETQYF
few	TRBV14	TRBJ2-1	TRBD2	TGTGCCAGCAGCCAAGCGGGGGGGGCCAACAATGAGCAGTTCTTC	CASSQAGGANNEQFF
many	TRBV6-1	TRBJ1-2	TRBD1	TGTGCCAGCAGCCTTGGACTGCAGGGGGCGGGAGGGCGAGGCTACACCTTC	CASSLGLQGAGGRGYTF
-	TRBV7-9	TRBJ1-5	-	TGTGCCAGCAGCTTAGCGCTCGGGGGGTCGGTCAATCAGCCCCAGCATTTT	CASSLALGGSVNQPQHF
-	TRBV9	TRBJ1-6	-	TGTGCCAGCAGCCCGAAGAGGGGCGGTCCCCTCCACTTT	CASSPKRGGPLHF
-	TRBV29-1	TRBJ1-2	-	TGCAGCGCCGGGCGGGGAAAGGAAGGCTACACCTTC	CSAGRGKEGYTF
-	TRBV29-1	TRBJ1-1	TRBD1	TGCAGCGCCACGACAGGGTTTTCGGACACTGATGCTTTCTTT	CSATTGFSDTDAFF
-	TRBV10-3	TRBJ2-1	-	TGTGCCACCATGGGCCAGGGTGCGTTCTTC	CATMGQGAFF
few	TRBV2	TRBJ2-3	-	TGTGCCACCCAAGAAGGGATGGATACGCAGTATTTT	CATQEGMDTQYF
-	TRBV7-8	TRBJ1-1	-	TGTGCCAGCAGCCCATCTGTCAGGGGAGCTTTCTTT	CASSPSVRGAFF
-	TRBV7-9	TRBJ1-2	-	TGTGCCAGCAGCTTAATAGAGGGGGTCTTTGGATTTGGCTACACCTTC	CASSLIEGVFGFGYTF
many	TRBV19	TRBJ2-5	TRBD2	TGTGCCAGTAGCCCTAGCGGGGGAGCGGTCGAGACCCAGTACTTC	CASSPSGGAVETQYF
-	TRBV15	TRBJ2-2	-	TGTGCCAGCGCCGGACGGGGGCACACCGGGGAGCTGTTTTTT	CASAGRGHTGELFF
-	TRBV11-2	TRBJ2-7	TRBD1	TGTGCCAGCAGCCCTTCGACAGGGGCCTACGAGCAGTACTTC	CASSPSTGAYEQYF
many	TRBV24-1	TRBJ2-1	-	TGTGCCACCAGTGTCGTCTGGGGGGACACCCCCTACAATGAGCAGTTCTTC	CATSVVWGDTPYNEQFF
-	TRBV20-1	TRBJ2-7	-	TGCAGTGCTAGTTCGTCAGGGTACTACGAGCAGTACTTC	CSASSSGYYEQYF
once	TRBV5-1	TRBJ1-2	-	TGTGCCAGCAGCGAACGGGGCGCTAACTATGGCTACACCTTC	CASSERGANYGYTF
-	TRBV4-2	TRBJ2-3	-	TGTGCCAGCAGCCAAGAGGTTACGGGGTTATCTAGCACAGATACGCAGTATTTT	CASSQEVTGLSSTDTQYF
once	TRBV24-1	TRBJ1-1	-	TGTGCCACCAGTGATTTAAGGGGGACTGAAGCTTTCTTT	CATSDLRGTEAFF
many	TRBV12-3/TRBV12-4	TRBJ1-1	TRBD1	TGTGCCAGCAGTCGACAGGGTGAAGCTTTCTTT	CASSRQGEAFF
-	TRBV20-1	TRBJ2-1	-	TGCAGTGCTAGTCGGCGGGAGCAGTTCTTC	CSASRREQFF
many	TRBV7-3	TRBJ2-1	-	TGTGCCAGCAGCTTCAGCGGATCCGTATACAATGAGCAGTTCTTC	CASSFSGSVYNEQFF
once	TRBV19	TRBJ2-2	TRBD1	TGTGCCAGTAGTGGAATGACAGGGGTTGTGACCGGGGAGCTGTTTTTT	CASSGMTGVVTGELFF
many	TRBV7-8	TRBJ1-5	TRBD1	TGTGCCAGCAGCCTCGGTGGATACAGGGGTATGAATCAGCCCCAGCATTTT	CASSLGGYRGMNQPQHF
-	TRBV7-3	TRBJ1-1	-	TGTGCCAGCAGCGTCGAGGGACTGAACACTGAAGCTTTCTTT	CASSVEGLNTEAFF
-	TRBV7-7	TRBJ2-7	TRBD2	TGTGCTAGCAGCCAGCGGGAGGGCCGCTACGAGCAGTACTTC	CASSQREGRYEQYF
many	TRBV5-1	TRBJ2-3	TRBD1	TGCGCCAGCAGCTTGGTGGGGACAGGGGTTAGCACAGATACGCAGTATTTT	CASSLVGTGVSTDTQYF
-	TRBV20-1	TRBJ2-7	TRBD2	TGCAGTGCTAGAGTAGCGGGAGTTTCAGGCGAGCAGTACTTC	CSARVAGVSGEQYF
few	TRBV10-1	TRBJ2-7	-	TGCGCCAGCAGTGCCCTAAAGGGACCCTACGAGCAGTACTTC	CASSALKGPYEQYF